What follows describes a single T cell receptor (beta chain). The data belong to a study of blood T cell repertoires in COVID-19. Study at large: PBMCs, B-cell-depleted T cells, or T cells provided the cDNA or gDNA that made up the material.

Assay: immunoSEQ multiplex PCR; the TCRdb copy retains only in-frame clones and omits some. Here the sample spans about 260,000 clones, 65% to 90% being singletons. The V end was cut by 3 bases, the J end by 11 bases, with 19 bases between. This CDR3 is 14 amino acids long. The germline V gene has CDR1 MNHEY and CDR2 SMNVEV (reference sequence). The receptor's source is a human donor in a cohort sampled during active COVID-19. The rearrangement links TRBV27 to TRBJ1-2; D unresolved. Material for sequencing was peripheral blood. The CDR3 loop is CASSFAPGNIGYTF. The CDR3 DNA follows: TGTGCCAGCAGTTTTGCGCCCGGGAACATTGGATACACCTTC.